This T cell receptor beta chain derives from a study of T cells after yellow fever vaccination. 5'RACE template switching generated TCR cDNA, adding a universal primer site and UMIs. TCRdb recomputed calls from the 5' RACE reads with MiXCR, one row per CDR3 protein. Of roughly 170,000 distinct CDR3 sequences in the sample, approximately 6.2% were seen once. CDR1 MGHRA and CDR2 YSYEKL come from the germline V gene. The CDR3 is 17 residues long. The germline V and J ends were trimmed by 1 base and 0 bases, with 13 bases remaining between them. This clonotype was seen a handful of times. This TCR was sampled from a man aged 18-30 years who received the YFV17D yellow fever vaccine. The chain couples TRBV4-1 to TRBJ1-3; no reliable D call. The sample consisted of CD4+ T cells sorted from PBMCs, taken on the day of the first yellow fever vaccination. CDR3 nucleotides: TGCGCCAGCAGCCAAGTTCCAGCAATCAGCTCTGGAAACACCATATATTTT. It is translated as CASSQVPAISSGNTIYF.